Listed below are T cell receptor beta chains from one sample, sequenced in a study of T cells in Graves' hyperthyroidism and ophthalmopathy. TCRdb recomputed calls from the multiplex PCR reads with MiXCR, one row per CDR3 protein. The sample holds about 700,000 distinct CDR3 sequences, nearly 45% seen once. Sequencing was done on a sample of peripheral blood or thyroid tissue (not recorded which). The receptors originated from an adult man with Graves' disease, either hyperthyroidism or ophthalmopathy (not recorded which). The CDR3 runs from the conserved cysteine through the conserved F or W. Fields, in order: V gene, CDR3 length, clone size, D gene, J gene, CDR3 DNA, CDR3 protein. A D gene is named only where the DNA matches it firmly. For some rows the clone size is stated as once, few or many, or as a class when expanded; others skip it.

>TRBV12-3/TRBV12-4|15|few|TRBD1|TRBJ2-7
TGTGCCAGCAGTTTACAGGGGACAGGGGCATACGAGCAGTACTTC
CASSLQGTGAYEQYF
>TRBV7-3|17|NA|TRBD1|TRBJ1-6
TGTGCCAGCAGCTTTGGACAGGGGGATTTATCTAATTCACCCCTCCACTTT
CASSFGQGDLSNSPLHF
>TRBV7-2|14|many|NA|TRBJ2-5
TGTGCCAGCAGCCCCCACCGAGGGCGAGAGACCCAGTACTTC
CASSPHRGRETQYF
>TRBV6-1|15|few|NA|TRBJ1-2
TGTGCCAGCAGTGGAGGGAGACCATCAAGCTATGGCTACACCTTC
CASSGGRPSSYGYTF
>TRBV7-9|15|NA|NA|TRBJ1-5
TGTGCCAGCAGCTTAGCTGGAGGGGCGCCTCAGCCCCAGCATTTT
CASSLAGGAPQPQHF
>TRBV9|15|many|NA|TRBJ1-6
TGTGCCAGCAGCGTAGGTCGAGTGGCTAATTCACCCCTCCACTTT
CASSVGRVANSPLHF
>TRBV20-1|14|NA|TRBD2|TRBJ2-7
TGCAGTGCTAGAGGGGGGCGGGAGGCCTACGAGCAGTACTTC
CSARGGREAYEQYF
>TRBV7-9|15|NA|TRBD1|TRBJ1-1
TGTGCCAGCAACCCGATGACAGGGCGGAACACTGAAGCTTTCTTT
CASNPMTGRNTEAFF
>TRBV2|12|few|NA|TRBJ1-1
TGTGCCAGCTCGATCATAGACACTGAAGCTTTCTTT
CASSIIDTEAFF
>TRBV19|16|NA|TRBD1|TRBJ2-7
TGTGCCAGTAGTCACGGGACAGGGGGCCGATCCTACGAGCAGTACTTC
CASSHGTGGRSYEQYF
>TRBV20-1|15|NA|TRBD1|TRBJ1-1
TGCAGTGCTAGAGATCGGTCAGGGGGCGGCACTGAAGCTTTCTTT
CSARDRSGGGTEAFF
>TRBV24-1|12|many|NA|TRBJ1-1
TGTGCCACCAGTGTTTCGGGCACTGAAGCTTTCTTT
CATSVSGTEAFF
>TRBV9|16|NA|NA|TRBJ2-2
TGTGCCAGCAGCGCCCGTATACAACAGGGAACCGGGGAGCTGTTTTTT
CASSARIQQGTGELFF
>TRBV5-5|18|NA|TRBD1|TRBJ1-3
TGTGCCAGCAGGGACGCAGGGGGCACCGGGACCTCTGGAAACACCATATATTTT
CASRDAGGTGTSGNTIYF
>TRBV20-1|14|NA|NA|TRBJ1-5
TGCAGTGCTAGAGGACGGAATAGCAATCAGCCCCAGCATTTT
CSARGRNSNQPQHF
>TRBV29-1|9|NA|NA|TRBJ2-7
TGCAGCGTTAGGGTCCAGCAGTACTTC
CSVRVQQYF
>TRBV11-2|13|few|TRBD1|TRBJ1-1
TGTGCCAGCAGTCCCGGGACAGGGGTTTTAGCTTTCTTT
CASSPGTGVLAFF
>TRBV7-2|14|few|TRBD2|TRBJ2-7
TGTGCCAGCAGCTTAGAAGGACTAGAACACGAGCAGTACTTC
CASSLEGLEHEQYF
>TRBV25-1|14|NA|NA|TRBJ1-4
TGTGCCTGGACTGGGAGACGGCATAATGAAAAACTGTTTTTT
CAWTGRRHNEKLFF
>TRBV7-8|14|NA|NA|TRBJ2-2
TGTGCCAGCAGCTTAATCTACTCAGGGGCGGAGCTGTTTTTT
CASSLIYSGAELFF
>TRBV15|17|NA|TRBD1|TRBJ1-6
TGTGCCACCAGGCTACCTGGGACAGGCTCCTATAATTCACCCCTCCACTTT
CATRLPGTGSYNSPLHF
>TRBV2|13|many|NA|TRBJ1-5
TGTGCCAGCAGCGGGGACAGCAATCAGCCCCAGCATTTT
CASSGDSNQPQHF
>TRBV2|14|NA|TRBD1|TRBJ1-2
TGTGCCAGCAGTGAAGCCCGGACAGGGGTCGGCTACACCTTC
CASSEARTGVGYTF
>TRBV29-1|14|NA|NA|TRBJ2-3
TGCAGCGTTGAAGGGGGCCACCAGCCAGATACGCAGTATTTT
CSVEGGHQPDTQYF
>TRBV10-3|14|many|TRBD1|TRBJ1-1
TGTGCCATCAGCTCGGGACAGGGGATGACTGAAGCTTTCTTT
CAISSGQGMTEAFF
>TRBV12-3/TRBV12-4|14|NA|NA|TRBJ1-3
TGTGCCAGCAGTTTCCAGTGGCACATGAACACCATATATTTT
CASSFQWHMNTIYF
>TRBV20-1|13|many|NA|TRBJ2-5
TGCAGTGCTGGCCGAACTCCTAGAGAGACCCAGTACTTC
CSAGRTPRETQYF
>TRBV20-1|16|NA|NA|TRBJ1-1
TGCAGTGCTAGGCCTATTACGGGAAAGAGTTACACTGAAGCTTTCTTT
CSARPITGKSYTEAFF
>TRBV2|17|NA|TRBD1|TRBJ1-4
TGTGCCAGCAGTTCTTACCCTGGACAGGTAGCTAATGAAAAACTGTTTTTT
CASSSYPGQVANEKLFF
>TRBV12-3/TRBV12-4|12|many|NA|TRBJ1-5
TGTGCCAGCAGTGCCCCGGGACAGCCCCAGCATTTT
CASSAPGQPQHF
>TRBV15|16|NA|NA|TRBJ2-6
TGTGCCACCAGCAGCTACCAGGGCTCTGGGGCCAACGTCCTGACTTTC
CATSSYQGSGANVLTF
>TRBV15|15|NA|NA|TRBJ2-7
TGTGCCACCAGCAGAGATGGGACGGTAGCCTACGAGCAGTACTTC
CATSRDGTVAYEQYF
>TRBV2|12|NA|NA|TRBJ2-1
TGTGCCAGCAGGGAGCTAGGCAATGAGCAGTTCTTC
CASRELGNEQFF
>TRBV7-6|17|NA|NA|TRBJ1-2
TGTGCCAGCAGCTTAGAACCGCCCGGCCGGCTGCCCGCTCTGGACACCTTC
CASSLEPPGRLPALDTF
>TRBV2|17|NA|TRBD1|TRBJ1-5
TGTGCCACCCGAGGGCGAACAGGGGATTCGGGCAATCAGCCCCAGCATTTT
CATRGRTGDSGNQPQHF
>TRBV10-3|16|NA|NA|TRBJ1-4
TGTGCCAGCAGTGATACAGAAGGGCTTAATAATGAAAAACTGTTTTTT
CASSDTEGLNNEKLFF
>TRBV19|15|once|NA|TRBJ1-4
TGTGCCAGTAGTCCCCAGGGGAGGTTGACTGAAAAACTGTTTTTT
CASSPQGRLTEKLFF
>TRBV25-1|17|NA|NA|TRBJ1-1
TGTGCCAGCAGCAGCTCCGGGACCTTTTTCCCGAACACTGAAGCTTTCTTT
CASSSSGTFFPNTEAFF
>TRBV10-3|16|NA|NA|TRBJ1-2
TGTGCCATCAGTGAGTCGGGTGTGACTATCCGAGGTGGCTACACCTTC
CAISESGVTIRGGYTF
>TRBV10-3|13|NA|NA|TRBJ1-5
TGTGCCATCAGTGAAGGGCTCGAAGAGCCCCAGCATTTT
CAISEGLEEPQHF
>TRBV7-9|14|NA|TRBD1|TRBJ2-2
TGTGCCAGCAGACATACAGGGGGTACCGGGGAGCTGTTTTTT
CASRHTGGTGELFF
>TRBV10-2|12|many|NA|TRBJ1-1
TGCGCCAGCAGTGTACTGGGCACTGAAGCTTTCTTT
CASSVLGTEAFF
>TRBV7-9|14|NA|NA|TRBJ2-7
TGTGCCAGCAGGTCGACTGCGAGCTCCTACGAGCAGTACTTC
CASRSTASSYEQYF
>TRBV7-9|14|NA|TRBD1|TRBJ1-1
TGTGCCAGCAGCTTAGCCCGGACAGGATATGAAGCTTTCTTT
CASSLARTGYEAFF
>TRBV9|18|NA|NA|TRBJ1-4
TGTGCCAGCAGCGTACTTCGGGATATCTGGGTACCTAATGAAAAACTGTTTTTT
CASSVLRDIWVPNEKLFF
>TRBV9|14|many|NA|TRBJ1-1
TGTGCCAGCAGCGTAGCTACAACAGGGACTGAAGCTTTCTTT
CASSVATTGTEAFF
>TRBV15|15|many|TRBD1|TRBJ1-4
TGTGCCACCAGCAGGCCGGGACAGAGTAATGAAAAACTGTTTTTT
CATSRPGQSNEKLFF
>TRBV10-3|15|NA|TRBD1|TRBJ1-4
TGTGCCATCAGTGAGACAGGGGGCGAGGGGGAAAAACTGTTTTTT
CAISETGGEGEKLFF
>TRBV12-3/TRBV12-4|12|few|NA|TRBJ1-5
TGTGCCAGCCAAGATGGATTCAAGCCCCAGCATTTT
CASQDGFKPQHF
>TRBV11-2|14|NA|NA|TRBJ2-5
TGTGCCAGCAGTTTGACAGAGACTACTGAGACCCAGTACTTC
CASSLTETTETQYF
>TRBV2|14|NA|NA|TRBJ1-1
TGTGCCAGCAAGGCTGGAAGGGTCCAGACTGAAGCTTTCTTT
CASKAGRVQTEAFF
>TRBV29-1|10|many|NA|TRBJ1-1
TGCAGCGTCCTGACCACTGAAGCTTTCTTT
CSVLTTEAFF
>TRBV7-9|13|NA|NA|TRBJ1-1
TGTGCCAGCAGCTTTGACAGGTACACTGAAACTTTCTTT
CASSFDRYTETFF
>TRBV7-2|16|once|TRBD2|TRBJ2-5
TGTGCCAGCAGCCGACTAGCGGGACGGCCCGAGGAGACCCAGTACTTC
CASSRLAGRPEETQYF
>TRBV7-9|12|NA|NA|TRBJ1-2
TGTGCCTGGACCACCGGGACGCGGGGCTACACCTTC
CAWTTGTRGYTF
>TRBV11-1|16|NA|NA|TRBJ1-6
TGTGCCAGCAGCTTGAGGTCTGGAGGGCCTAATTCACCCCTCCACTTT
CASSLRSGGPNSPLHF
>TRBV5-1|14|once|NA|TRBJ1-2
TGCGCCAGCAGCTTGGGCGGTGGTCCCTATGGCTACACCTTC
CASSLGGGPYGYTF
>TRBV2|16|NA|TRBD2|TRBJ2-5
TGTGCCAGCCAGTTGGGAGCGGGAGGGATCCAAGAGACCCAGTACTTC
CASQLGAGGIQETQYF
>TRBV7-9|16|NA|TRBD1|TRBJ2-7
TGTGCCAGCAGCCTTATTGGACAGGGGTCATCCTACGAGCAGTACTTC
CASSLIGQGSSYEQYF
>TRBV6-5|16|once|NA|TRBJ1-6
TGTGCCAGCAGTTACTCGAGGGCCTTGGGTAATTCACCCCTCCACTTT
CASSYSRALGNSPLHF